The sequence of this T cell receptor (beta chain) was determined in a study of beta chain features in type 1 diabetes. Study-level results: Within the patient group, naive, central memory and Treg TCRB repertoires appeared more similar to each other than within healthy donors. Shorter TCRB CDR3s, moderately but significantly so, marked every one of the four CD4+ subsets in Type 1 diabetes patients. Short templates might get an advantage during PCR, and this would be equal in patients and controls.

A single count supports this clone. Its antigen is not identified. cDNA synthesis used the whole RNA isolate, giving expressed TCRB sequences. This table comes from immunoSEQ multiplex PCR, and its TCRdb copy is limited to in-frame clones, with some not included. This sample has a few hundred thousand clones, with about 13% found just once. Looked up from germline, CDR1 is MRHNA and CDR2 is SNTAGT. J was trimmed by 9 bases and V by 4 bases; bases with no gene match: 6. CDR3 length: 15 residues. The sample consisted of naive CD4+ T cells from blood. This receptor was obtained from a woman under 30 with type 1 diabetes. V gene TRBV6-4 combines with J gene TRBJ2-1; 13 bases line up with TRBD2. The CDR3 is CASSAGLAGLGEQFF. CDR3 coding DNA: TGTGCCAGCAGTGCGGGACTAGCGGGACTCGGTGAGCAGTTCTTC.